This is a list of T cell receptor beta chains from one sample in a study of blood T cell repertoires in COVID-19. Generated by immunoSEQ multiplex PCR, the TCRdb table keeps only in-frame clones and is missing some. This table has under 250,000 clones, roughly 85% appearing once. Sequenced input: PBMCs or T cells enriched from blood (not recorded which). Receptor source: a woman in her thirties or forties who had been exposed to COVID-19. The CDR3 runs from the conserved cysteine through the conserved F or W. The order of the fields is J gene, D gene, V gene, clone size, CDR3 DNA, CDR3 protein. A D gene is named only where the DNA matches it firmly. A clone size is listed for some rows: how often the clone was seen (once, few, many), or a class if it is expanded.

j_call: TRBJ1-3
d_call: NA
v_call: TRBV30
clone_size: NA
cdr3_nt: TGTGCCTGGAGTGTACACTCTGGAAACACCATATATTTT
cdr3_aa: CAWSVHSGNTIYF

j_call: TRBJ2-2
d_call: TRBD1
v_call: TRBV11-2
clone_size: NA
cdr3_nt: TGTGCCAGCAGGCTAGACAGGGGATCCACCGGGGAGCTGTTTTTT
cdr3_aa: CASRLDRGSTGELFF

j_call: TRBJ1-2
d_call: TRBD1
v_call: TRBV18
clone_size: few
cdr3_nt: TGTGCCAGCTCACCCGGACAGGGGGCCAACTATGGCTACACCTTC
cdr3_aa: CASSPGQGANYGYTF

j_call: TRBJ1-1
d_call: NA
v_call: TRBV7-3
clone_size: NA
cdr3_nt: TGTGCCAGCGGACAGCCGAACACTGAAGCTTTCTTT
cdr3_aa: CASGQPNTEAFF

j_call: TRBJ1-1
d_call: TRBD1
v_call: TRBV5-4
clone_size: NA
cdr3_nt: TGTGCCAGCAGCTCGGGGACAGGGAGAACGAACACTGAAGCTTTCTTT
cdr3_aa: CASSSGTGRTNTEAFF

j_call: TRBJ1-1
d_call: TRBD1
v_call: TRBV5-1
clone_size: NA
cdr3_nt: TGCGCCAGCAGCTACGATCGGACAGGGGGCATGGCTTTCTTT
cdr3_aa: CASSYDRTGGMAFF

j_call: TRBJ1-1
d_call: NA
v_call: TRBV19
clone_size: once
cdr3_nt: TGTGCCAGTAGTAAGGGGTATACTGAAGCTTTCTTT
cdr3_aa: CASSKGYTEAFF

j_call: TRBJ2-3
d_call: TRBD2
v_call: TRBV30
clone_size: NA
cdr3_nt: TGTGCCTGGAAGGGGACTAGCCCAGATACGCAGTATTTT
cdr3_aa: CAWKGTSPDTQYF

j_call: TRBJ1-4
d_call: TRBD1
v_call: TRBV29-1
clone_size: once
cdr3_nt: TGCAGCGTTGTGGGGGACAGCGGGTCACTGTTTTTT
cdr3_aa: CSVVGDSGSLFF

j_call: TRBJ1-1
d_call: TRBD1
v_call: TRBV5-1
clone_size: NA
cdr3_nt: TGCGCCAGCAGCCACCTAACAGGGGTGAACACTGAAGCTTTCTTT
cdr3_aa: CASSHLTGVNTEAFF

j_call: TRBJ2-1
d_call: TRBD2
v_call: TRBV7-9
clone_size: NA
cdr3_nt: TGTGCCAGCAGCTCCTTGGGCGGGGGCTACAATGAGCAGTTCTTC
cdr3_aa: CASSSLGGGYNEQFF

j_call: TRBJ1-2
d_call: NA
v_call: TRBV7-8
clone_size: once
cdr3_nt: TGTGCCAGCACCGCAGACGGGGACTATGGCTACACCTTC
cdr3_aa: CASTADGDYGYTF

j_call: TRBJ1-6
d_call: NA
v_call: TRBV28
clone_size: NA
cdr3_nt: TGTGCCAGTGCCCGAGGCAGGGCTAGTCCACCCCTCCACTTT
cdr3_aa: CASARGRASPPLHF

j_call: TRBJ1-1
d_call: NA
v_call: TRBV10-1
clone_size: once
cdr3_nt: TGCGCCAGCAGTGAGTCGAAGGACTCATGGGGAGCTGAAGCTTTCTTT
cdr3_aa: CASSESKDSWGAEAFF

j_call: TRBJ2-7
d_call: NA
v_call: TRBV6-5
clone_size: NA
cdr3_nt: TGTGCCAGTAAGGGACTGAGAAGCTCCTACGAGCAGTACTTC
cdr3_aa: CASKGLRSSYEQYF

j_call: TRBJ1-3
d_call: NA
v_call: TRBV28
clone_size: NA
cdr3_nt: TGTGCCAGCGGGAGTGGGTTTAGGACCATATATTTT
cdr3_aa: CASGSGFRTIYF

j_call: TRBJ2-7
d_call: NA
v_call: TRBV14
clone_size: NA
cdr3_nt: TGTGCCAGCAGCCTCCGGGACTCCCCTCTCTACGAGCAGTACTTC
cdr3_aa: CASSLRDSPLYEQYF

j_call: TRBJ2-6
d_call: TRBD2
v_call: TRBV7-2
clone_size: few
cdr3_nt: TGTGCCAGCAGCCCCTCGGGAGGGTCTGGGGCCAACGTCCTGACTTTC
cdr3_aa: CASSPSGGSGANVLTF

j_call: TRBJ2-5
d_call: TRBD2
v_call: TRBV5-1
clone_size: NA
cdr3_nt: TGCGCCAGCAGCCGTACTAGCGGGGGGGCCGTTGAGACCCAGTACTTC
cdr3_aa: CASSRTSGGAVETQYF

j_call: TRBJ1-1
d_call: NA
v_call: TRBV11-2
clone_size: NA
cdr3_nt: TGTGCCAGCAGCCCCCGCTCCAGTAACACTGAAGCTTTCTTT
cdr3_aa: CASSPRSSNTEAFF

j_call: TRBJ1-3
d_call: TRBD1
v_call: TRBV2
clone_size: NA
cdr3_nt: TGTGCCAGCAGTCACCCCTCTGACAGGGCTGGAAACACCATATATTTT
cdr3_aa: CASSHPSDRAGNTIYF

j_call: TRBJ1-6
d_call: TRBD1
v_call: TRBV2
clone_size: NA
cdr3_nt: TGTGCCAGCACGGGACAGGGCAGAGATAATTCACCCCTCCACTTT
cdr3_aa: CASTGQGRDNSPLHF

j_call: TRBJ2-5
d_call: TRBD1
v_call: TRBV18
clone_size: NA
cdr3_nt: TGTGCCAGCTCAGTCTTAGGGGGCGAGGAGACCCAGTACTTC
cdr3_aa: CASSVLGGEETQYF

j_call: TRBJ2-7
d_call: TRBD1
v_call: TRBV7-9
clone_size: few
cdr3_nt: TGTGCCAGCAGCTTGTGGCAGGGGGCAATACAGTACTTC
cdr3_aa: CASSLWQGAIQYF

j_call: TRBJ2-5
d_call: TRBD2
v_call: TRBV4-3
clone_size: NA
cdr3_nt: TGCGCCAGCAGCCAAGATCTGGGTGAGGCTAGCGGGGGTGAGAGGGAGACCCAGTACTTC
cdr3_aa: CASSQDLGEASGGERETQYF

j_call: TRBJ1-3
d_call: TRBD1
v_call: TRBV10-3
clone_size: NA
cdr3_nt: TGTGCCATCAGTGAATGGGGGACAGGGGGAAACACCATATATTTT
cdr3_aa: CAISEWGTGGNTIYF

j_call: TRBJ2-7
d_call: NA
v_call: TRBV11-2
clone_size: NA
cdr3_nt: TGTGCCAGCAGCTTAGGAGCGGCAGACTACGAGCAGTACTTC
cdr3_aa: CASSLGAADYEQYF

j_call: TRBJ1-4
d_call: NA
v_call: TRBV5-1
clone_size: NA
cdr3_nt: TGCGCCAGCAGCTTGGCGTCACCGGCAACTAATGAAAAACTGTTTTTT
cdr3_aa: CASSLASPATNEKLFF

j_call: TRBJ1-1
d_call: TRBD1
v_call: TRBV3-1/TRBV3-2
clone_size: NA
cdr3_nt: TGTGCCAGCAGCCAAGCGGGACAGCAAGTCGCTGAAGCTTTCTTT
cdr3_aa: CASSQAGQQVAEAFF

j_call: TRBJ1-2
d_call: NA
v_call: TRBV27
clone_size: few
cdr3_nt: TGTGCCAGCAGTCGAACAGGGCTCCGTGGCTACACCTTC
cdr3_aa: CASSRTGLRGYTF

j_call: TRBJ2-7
d_call: NA
v_call: TRBV6-5
clone_size: NA
cdr3_nt: TGTGCCAGCAGTAGTAGCGGATCCTACGAGCAGTACTTC
cdr3_aa: CASSSSGSYEQYF

j_call: TRBJ1-5
d_call: NA
v_call: TRBV4-1
clone_size: NA
cdr3_nt: TGCGCCAGCAGCCAAGGGGGGCAGGGATTCCAGCCCCAGCATTTT
cdr3_aa: CASSQGGQGFQPQHF

j_call: TRBJ2-7
d_call: TRBD2
v_call: TRBV6-4
clone_size: NA
cdr3_nt: TGTGCCAGCAGACCCGACACTAGCGGCGAGCAGTACTTC
cdr3_aa: CASRPDTSGEQYF

j_call: TRBJ1-1
d_call: NA
v_call: TRBV6-2/TRBV6-3
clone_size: NA
cdr3_nt: TGTGCCAGCAGTTACCAGGGTTTGAACACTGAAGCTTTCTTT
cdr3_aa: CASSYQGLNTEAFF

j_call: TRBJ2-7
d_call: TRBD1
v_call: TRBV7-2
clone_size: few
cdr3_nt: TGTGCCAGCAGCTTAGAGGGGGCGAGGTCCTACGAGCAGTACTTC
cdr3_aa: CASSLEGARSYEQYF

j_call: TRBJ2-1
d_call: NA
v_call: TRBV6-2/TRBV6-3
clone_size: NA
cdr3_nt: TGTGCCAGCAGTTACGGACAGAACAATGAGCAGTTCTTC
cdr3_aa: CASSYGQNNEQFF

j_call: TRBJ1-3
d_call: NA
v_call: TRBV12-3/TRBV12-4
clone_size: NA
cdr3_nt: TGTGCCAGCAGTCTAGACAGGCCCTCACAAGTGTATTTT
cdr3_aa: CASSLDRPSQVYF

j_call: TRBJ1-3
d_call: TRBD1
v_call: TRBV5-4
clone_size: NA
cdr3_nt: TGTGCCAGCAGCTCCCCGGGACAGACGGGAAACACCATATATTTT
cdr3_aa: CASSSPGQTGNTIYF

j_call: TRBJ1-5
d_call: NA
v_call: TRBV2
clone_size: NA
cdr3_nt: TGTGCCAGCAGTGAACATGGGACTTCCAATCAGCCCCAGCATTTT
cdr3_aa: CASSEHGTSNQPQHF

j_call: TRBJ1-3
d_call: NA
v_call: TRBV7-9
clone_size: NA
cdr3_nt: TGTGCCAGCAGCTTAGCAGGAGCCGGAAACACCATATATTTT
cdr3_aa: CASSLAGAGNTIYF

j_call: TRBJ1-5
d_call: NA
v_call: TRBV2
clone_size: NA
cdr3_nt: TGTGCCGTTCTTGGGGCCCCCAATCAGCCCCAGCATTTT
cdr3_aa: CAVLGAPNQPQHF

j_call: TRBJ1-1
d_call: NA
v_call: TRBV19
clone_size: NA
cdr3_nt: TGTGCCAGTAGTATAGACCTGGTTGGCAGGCGTGAAGCTTTCTTT
cdr3_aa: CASSIDLVGRREAFF

j_call: TRBJ1-2
d_call: TRBD1
v_call: TRBV25-1
clone_size: NA
cdr3_nt: TGTGCCAGCAGTGCAGACAGGGTTGGCTACACCTTC
cdr3_aa: CASSADRVGYTF

j_call: TRBJ1-6
d_call: NA
v_call: TRBV6-5
clone_size: NA
cdr3_nt: TGTGCCAGCAGAGGGGAAGGAAGAAATTCACCCCTCCACTTT
cdr3_aa: CASRGEGRNSPLHF

j_call: TRBJ2-7
d_call: NA
v_call: TRBV30
clone_size: NA
cdr3_nt: TGTGCCTGGAGCGCTGGGGACTGGCCGGGGTACGAGCAGTACTTC
cdr3_aa: CAWSAGDWPGYEQYF

j_call: TRBJ2-3
d_call: TRBD2
v_call: TRBV11-2
clone_size: NA
cdr3_nt: TGTGCCAGCAGCTCATATCGCATAGCGGGGGGGAGCACAGATACGCAGTATTTT
cdr3_aa: CASSSYRIAGGSTDTQYF

j_call: TRBJ1-2
d_call: NA
v_call: TRBV12-3/TRBV12-4
clone_size: NA
cdr3_nt: TGTGCCAGCAGTTTAACAGGAGGGGAAGGCTACACCTTC
cdr3_aa: CASSLTGGEGYTF

j_call: TRBJ1-6
d_call: NA
v_call: TRBV5-6
clone_size: NA
cdr3_nt: TGTGCCAGCAGCTCACTACGGCGGGGCGGGAATTCACCCCTCCACTTT
cdr3_aa: CASSSLRRGGNSPLHF

j_call: TRBJ1-2
d_call: TRBD1
v_call: TRBV18
clone_size: NA
cdr3_nt: TGTGCCAGCTCACCAGGGGACAGGAACTATGGCTACACCTTC
cdr3_aa: CASSPGDRNYGYTF

j_call: TRBJ1-1
d_call: NA
v_call: TRBV5-1
clone_size: NA
cdr3_nt: TGCGCCAGCAGCTTGGGTGGGGCGAACACTGAAGCTTTCTTT
cdr3_aa: CASSLGGANTEAFF

j_call: TRBJ1-1
d_call: NA
v_call: TRBV5-4
clone_size: NA
cdr3_nt: TGTGCCAGCAGCCCCAGGGGAGGGGTATTCTCTGAAGCTTTCTTT
cdr3_aa: CASSPRGGVFSEAFF

j_call: TRBJ1-2
d_call: NA
v_call: TRBV9
clone_size: NA
cdr3_nt: TGTGCCAGCAGCGATCCCAGGGTGGGAGGGTATGGCTACACCTTC
cdr3_aa: CASSDPRVGGYGYTF

j_call: TRBJ1-1
d_call: NA
v_call: TRBV29-1
clone_size: few
cdr3_nt: TGCAGCGTTAACAAGAACACTGAAGCTTTCTTT
cdr3_aa: CSVNKNTEAFF

j_call: TRBJ1-5
d_call: NA
v_call: TRBV27
clone_size: once
cdr3_nt: TGTGCCAGCAGTTTAGAACGGGGTAATCAGCCCCAGCATTTT
cdr3_aa: CASSLERGNQPQHF